These 27 T cell receptor beta chains came from one sample sequenced in a study of blood T cell repertoires in COVID-19. The table came from immunoSEQ multiplex PCR; TCRdb's copy has only in-frame clones and leaves some out. The sample includes 200,000 or so clones, about 90% seen only once; the top ten take approximately 2.6%. The sequenced material came from peripheral blood. The receptors originated from a man younger than 45 with COVID-19, enrolled during active disease.

This CDR3 is CASSLAASGRYNEQFF. The CDR3 bases are TGTGCCAGCAGCTTGGCCGCTAGCGGGAGGTACAATGAGCAGTTCTTC. J is TRBJ2-1 and V is TRBV5-4, with 11 bases aligning to TRBD2. This CDR3 has 16 amino acids. Trimming cost V 0 bases and J 4 bases; bases outside gene matches: 3. Germline CDR1 SGHNT, CDR2 YYREEE (reference sequence).

The V call is TRBV7-3, the J call TRBJ1-2; 12 nucleotides align to TRBD1. The CDR3 extends over 15 amino acids. Germline CDR1 is SGHTA and CDR2 is FQGTGA. V trimming: 5 bases; J trimming: 5 bases; junction bases outside the gene matches: 6. The CDR3 here is CASSPPGQGAYGYTF. In DNA, the CDR3 is TGTGCCAGCAGCCCGCCGGGACAGGGGGCATATGGCTACACCTTC.

J is TRBJ1-2 and V is TRBV3-1 (or the pseudogene TRBV3-2); no reliable D call. Trimming shortened V by 0 bases and J by 4 bases, and 12 bases separated the two germline ends. CDR1 LGHDT and CDR2 YNNKEL come from the germline V gene (reference sequence). This CDR3 region has 15 residues. CDR3 sequence reads: CASSQDRVVGYGYTF. The CDR3 DNA reads as TGTGCCAGCAGCCAAGATCGGGTTGTTGGCTATGGCTACACCTTC.

As DNA, the CDR3 is TGTGCCAGCAGCGGCCTAGGGTTCCCGGGGACAGGGGGCAGAGGAAACACTGAAGCTTTCTTT. Translated: CASSGLGFPGTGGRGNTEAFF. The rearrangement joins TRBV9 to TRBJ1-1; the match to TRBD1 covers 12 bases. The CDR3 length is 21 residues. Germline assignment: CDR1 SGDLS and CDR2 YYNGEE. Trimming took 3 bases from V and 2 from J; bases not matched to a gene: 20.

V and J are TRBV5-1 and TRBJ1-4; possible D gene TRBD1, 6 bases. The CDR3 runs to 14 residues. V lost 2 bases to trimming and J lost 4 bases, with 9 bases between them. The germline V gene encodes CDR1 SGHRS and CDR2 YFSETQ. CDR3 amino acids: CASSFGQSNEKLFF. The DNA for the CDR3 is TGCGCCAGCAGCTTTGGACAGAGTAATGAAAAACTGTTTTTT.

The chain employs TRBV28 and TRBJ2-3; TRBD1 might be the D (6 bases). CDR1 and CDR2 from the germline V gene are MDHEN and SYDVKM. The germline V and J ends were trimmed by 6 bases and 4 bases, with 14 bases remaining between them. The CDR3 has 14 residues. The CDR3 region is CASSEGGEADTQYF. CDR3 sequence (DNA): TGTGCCAGCAGCGAAGGGGGTGAAGCAGATACGCAGTATTTT. Using reference TRBV28 and TRBJ2-3 for the parts outside the CDR3, the full variable domain is DVKVTQSSRYLVKRTGEKVFLECVQDMDHENMFWYRQDPGLGLRLIYFSYDVKMKEKGDIPEGYSVSREKKERFSLILESASTNQTSMYLCASSEGGEADTQYFGPGTRLTVL.

The chain couples TRBV20-1 to TRBJ2-7; D not certain. Germline V CDR1 and CDR2: DFQATT, SNEGSKA (reference sequence). V dropped 3 bases and J dropped 1 base, with 7 bases sitting between them. The CDR3 is 12 amino acids. CDR3 amino acids: CSASFLSYEQYF. The CDR3 DNA follows: TGCAGTGCTAGTTTCTTATCCTACGAGCAGTACTTC.

This clone turned up a few times. This chain connects TRBV29-1 to TRBJ1-5; D may be TRBD1 (5 bases). The CDR3 totals 12 residues. The germline V and J ends were trimmed by 4 bases and 4 bases, with 8 bases remaining between them. CDR1 is SQVTM, CDR2 ANQGSEA, per germline. DNA for the CDR3: TGCAGCGTTGGGGGGGGGAATCAGCCCCAGCATTTT. This translates into CSVGGGNQPQHF.

The chain recombines TRBV25-1 with TRBJ1-1; D is perhaps TRBD1 (6 bases). Trimming pared 6 bases from V and 10 bases from J, leaving 15 bases between. The CDR3 is made up of 12 amino acids. CDR1 is MGHDK and CDR2 is SYGVNS in the germline V gene. CDR3 residues: CASRSEGGRAFF. The CDR3 coding sequence is TGTGCCAGCAGATCAGAGGGGGGGAGAGCTTTCTTT.

The chain uses TRBV4-2 and TRBJ2-2; the match to TRBD1 covers 12 bases. Germline V CDR1 and CDR2: LGHNA, YNFKEQ. V shed 3 bases and J 5 bases; nucleotides not matched to a gene: 4. CDR3 length equals 16 residues. The chain's CDR3 is CASSQGDRGRTGELFF. In DNA form, the CDR3 reads TGTGCCAGCAGCCAGGGGGACAGGGGGCGTACCGGGGAGCTGTTTTTT.

This rearrangement joins TRBV3-1 (or the pseudogene TRBV3-2) to TRBJ1-1, with D perhaps TRBD1 (5 bases). CDR1 LGHDT and CDR2 YNNKEL come from the germline V gene (reference sequence). CDR3 length equals 15 residues. The V gene lost 1 base and the J gene lost 0 bases, with 9 bases spanning the gap. The CDR3 reads CASSQARGLNTEAFF. DNA for the CDR3: TGTGCCAGCAGCCAAGCAAGGGGATTGAACACTGAAGCTTTCTTT.

This chain joins TRBV10-3 and TRBJ1-1; 10 bases fit TRBD1. This CDR3 comprises 15 residues. Trimming took 3 bases from V and 3 from J; bases not matched to a gene: 4. Germline assignment: CDR1 ENHRY and CDR2 SYGVKD. CDR3 nucleotide sequence: TGTGCCATCAGTGATCGGGGACAGGGGTACACTGAAGCTTTCTTT. This gives the protein CAISDRGQGYTEAFF.

The rearrangement links TRBV15 to TRBJ1-2; TRBD1 agrees at 7 bases. After removal of 1 base from V and 13 bases from J, the junction contained 12 bases not matched to a gene. The CDR3 is made up of 14 amino acids. Per germline, CDR1 LNHNV and CDR2 YYDKDF (reference sequence). CDR3 in DNA: TGTGCCACCAGCAGAGGGGGGACAGTGGGGACTAGCACCTTC. Amino acid sequence: CATSRGGTVGTSTF. Full variable domain (rest looked up from reference TRBV15 and TRBJ1-2): DAMVIQNPRYQVTQFGKPVTLSCSQTLNHNVMYWYQQKSSQAPKLLFHYYDKDFNNEADTPDNFQSRRPNTSFCFLDIRSPGLGDTAMYLCATSRGGTVGTSTFGSGTRLTVV.

This chain joins TRBV7-9 and TRBJ2-7, with 8 bases identical to TRBD2. Trimming removed 3 bases from V and 0 bases from J; junction bases left unmatched: 10. Germline CDR1 and CDR2: SEHNR and FQNEAQ (reference sequence). This CDR3 is 17 amino acids long. The CDR3 region is CASSFPTQRESSYEQYF. CDR3 nucleotides: TGTGCCAGCAGCTTCCCGACCCAGCGGGAGTCCTCCTACGAGCAGTACTTC. The whole variable domain, filled in from reference TRBV7-9 and TRBJ2-7, reads DTGVSQNPRHKITKRGQNVTFRCDPISEHNRLYWYRQTLGQGPEFLTYFQNEAQLEKSRLLSDRFSAERPKGSFSTLEIQRTEQGDSAMYLCASSFPTQRESSYEQYFGPGTRLTVT.

The chain uses TRBV2 and TRBJ2-7, with a possible D match to TRBD2 (6 bases). The CDR3 contains 14 residues. Trimming shortened V by 5 bases and J by 6 bases, and 17 bases separated the two germline ends. The V gene's germline CDR1 is SNHLY and CDR2 FYNNEI. The CDR3 DNA reads as TGTGCCAGCAGTAGGCAGGCGGGATCGAGCGAGCAGTACTTC. Protein sequence: CASSRQAGSSEQYF.

V usage is TRBV3-1 (or the pseudogene TRBV3-2) and J usage is TRBJ1-2; 8 bases match TRBD1. The CDR3 length is 19 residues. CDR1 and CDR2 (germline): LGHDT, YNNKEL (reference sequence). J lost 1 base, V lost 4 bases, and 17 bases had no gene match. CDR3 sequence: CASSRKAGTGRQLNYGYTF. The CDR3 DNA follows: TGTGCCAGCAGCCGAAAAGCCGGGACAGGACGACAACTTAACTATGGCTACACCTTC.

J is TRBJ2-7 and V is TRBV19; 9 bases map to TRBD1. This CDR3 has 13 amino acids. V was pared by 7 bases and J by 4 bases, with 5 bases of the junction left unmatched. In germline, CDR1 is LNHDA, CDR2 SQIVND (reference sequence). The CDR3 nucleotides read TGTGCCAGTACTGCGGGACAGGGTTACGAGCAGTACTTC. Translating gives CASTAGQGYEQYF.

The chain is built from TRBV30 and TRBJ2-7; D is possibly TRBD2 (7 bases). Germline values: CDR1 GTSNPN, CDR2 SVGIG (reference sequence). V was pared by 4 bases and J by 3 bases, with 13 bases between. The CDR3 covers 13 residues. The CDR3 coding sequence is TGTGCCTGGATGGGGGGGCGGAGCTACGAGCAGTACTTC. Translated: CAWMGGRSYEQYF.

V is TRBV6-1 and J is TRBJ1-1, with D possibly being TRBD1 (6 bases). The CDR3 spans 14 residues. Germline values: CDR1 MNHNS, CDR2 SASEGT. The V and J ends lost 2 bases and 3 bases respectively, with 10 bases between them. The CDR3 protein is CASSELGQYTEAFF. The DNA of the CDR3 is TGTGCCAGCAGTGAACTGGGACAATACACTGAAGCTTTCTTT.

The CDR3 sequence is CASSHYGTGELFF. The CDR3, as DNA: TGTGCCAGCAGCCACTATGGCACCGGGGAGCTGTTTTTT. The chain uses TRBV7-2 and TRBJ2-2; D remains unclear. Germline values: CDR1 SGHTA, CDR2 FQGNSA. The CDR3 extends over 13 amino acids. V was trimmed by 5 bases and J by 4 bases, leaving 8 bases between them.

The CDR3 loop reads CASSPGQGNGELFF. The DNA for the CDR3 is TGTGCCAGCAGCCCGGGACAGGGTAACGGGGAGCTGTTTTTT. The rearrangement joins TRBV6-5 to TRBJ2-2; 9 bases match TRBD1. Trimming at V came to 6 bases and at J to 7 bases, leaving 6 bases not matched to a gene. The CDR3 loop spans 14 amino acids. Germline V gene data show CDR1 as MNHEY and CDR2 as SVGAGI.

The CDR3: CASSPSPGTGRRAFF. Written as DNA, the CDR3 is TGTGCCAGCAGCCCGTCTCCCGGGACAGGGCGACGAGCTTTCTTT. The chain links TRBV7-2 to TRBJ1-1, with TRBD1 matching over 9 bases. There are 15 residues in the CDR3. Germline V gene sequence: CDR1 SGHTA, CDR2 FQGNSA. After removal of 5 bases from V and 10 bases from J, the junction contained 14 bases not matched to a gene. The full variable domain, rest sourced from reference TRBV7-2 and TRBJ1-1, is GAGVSQSPSNKVTEKGKDVELRCDPISGHTALYWYRQSLGQGLEFLIYFQGNSAPDKSGLPSDRFSAERTGGSVSTLTIQRTQQEDSAVYLCASSPSPGTGRRAFFGQGTRLTVV.

This chain joins TRBV4-3 and TRBJ2-3; TRBD2 matches at 10 bases. The CDR3 covers 16 residues. J lost 1 base, V lost 3 bases, and 4 bases had no gene match. Germline V gene sequence: CDR1 LGHNA, CDR2 YSLEER. The CDR3 DNA sequence: TGCGCCAGCAGCCACGAGCTAGCGGGAGGCACAGATACGCAGTATTTT. Protein: CASSHELAGGTDTQYF.

The genes are TRBV5-1 and TRBJ2-3, with TRBD2 matching 12 bases. This CDR3 comprises 17 residues. From germline, CDR1 is SGHRS and CDR2 YFSETQ. Trimming removed 0 bases from V and 1 base from J; junction bases left unmatched: 3. The CDR3 is CASSLGLAGVGTDTQYF. CDR3 bases: TGCGCCAGCAGCTTGGGACTAGCGGGAGTGGGCACAGATACGCAGTATTTT.

The chain recombines TRBV7-6 with TRBJ2-1; 13 bases are shared with TRBD2. Germline V gives CDR1 SGHVS, CDR2 FNYEAQ. The CDR3 spans 20 residues. J lost 1 base, V lost 3 bases, and 12 bases had no gene match. The CDR3 region has the DNA TGTGCCAGCAGCTTTCCGACTAGCGGGGGGCGGATCTCGTCCTACAATGAGCAGTTCTTC. The encoded protein is CASSFPTSGGRISSYNEQFF.

The chain employs TRBV7-8 and TRBJ1-5, with D unclear. The germline V gene has CDR1 SGHVS and CDR2 FQNEAQ. The length of the CDR3 is 14 residues. V was shortened by 1 base and J by 6 bases, with 10 bases between the two germline ends. The CDR3 region has the DNA TGTGCCAGCAGCTTAGGGGAGGGCAGTCAGCCCCAGCATTTT. Translation gives CASSLGEGSQPQHF.

The rearrangement links TRBV5-6 to TRBJ1-4, with D tentatively TRBD1 (5 bases). V was trimmed by 4 bases and J by 5 bases, leaving 18 bases between them. CDR1 SGHDT and CDR2 YYEEEE come from the germline V gene. The CDR3 is made up of 16 amino acids. CDR3 loop: CASSPAASTANEKLFF. In DNA form, the CDR3 reads TGTGCCAGCAGCCCCGCCGCTTCGACAGCAAATGAAAAACTGTTTTTT.